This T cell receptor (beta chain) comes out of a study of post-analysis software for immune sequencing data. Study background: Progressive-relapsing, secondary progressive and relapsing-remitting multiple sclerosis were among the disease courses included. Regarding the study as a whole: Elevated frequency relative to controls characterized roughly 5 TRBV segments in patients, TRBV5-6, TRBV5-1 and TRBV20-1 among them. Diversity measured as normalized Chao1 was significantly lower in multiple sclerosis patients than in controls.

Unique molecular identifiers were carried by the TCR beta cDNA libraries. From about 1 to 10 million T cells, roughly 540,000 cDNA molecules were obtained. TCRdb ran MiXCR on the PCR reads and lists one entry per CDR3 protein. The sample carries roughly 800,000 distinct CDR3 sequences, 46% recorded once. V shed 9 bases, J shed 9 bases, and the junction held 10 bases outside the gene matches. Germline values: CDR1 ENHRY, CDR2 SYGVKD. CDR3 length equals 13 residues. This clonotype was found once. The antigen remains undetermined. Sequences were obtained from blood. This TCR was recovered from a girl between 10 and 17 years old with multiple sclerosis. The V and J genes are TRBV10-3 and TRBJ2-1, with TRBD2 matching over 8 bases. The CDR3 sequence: CAIRDGLAVEQFF. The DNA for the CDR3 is TGTGCCATACGGGACGGACTAGCAGTTGAGCAGTTCTTC.